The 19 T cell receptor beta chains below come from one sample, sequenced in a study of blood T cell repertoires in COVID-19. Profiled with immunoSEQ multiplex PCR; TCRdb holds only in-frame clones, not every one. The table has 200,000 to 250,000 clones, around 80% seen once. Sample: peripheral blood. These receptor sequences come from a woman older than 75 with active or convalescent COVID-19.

CDR3 nucleotide sequence: TGTGCCAGCAGCCCCCCCCAAGCGGGAGCTAGTTACGAGCAGTACTTC. This sequence encodes CASSPPQAGASYEQYF. The chain recombines TRBV3-1 (or the pseudogene TRBV3-2) with TRBJ2-7; TRBD2 matches at 8 bases. V dropped 4 bases and J dropped 4; count of bases not matched to a gene: 12. The germline V gene encodes CDR1 LGHDT and CDR2 YNNKEL (reference sequence). CDR3 length equals 16 residues.

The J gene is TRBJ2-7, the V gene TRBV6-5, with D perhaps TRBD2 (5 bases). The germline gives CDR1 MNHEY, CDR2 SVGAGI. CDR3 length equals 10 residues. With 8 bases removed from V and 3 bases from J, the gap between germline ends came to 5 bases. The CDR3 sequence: CASRDYEQYF. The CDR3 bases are TGTGCCAGCCGGGACTACGAGCAGTACTTC.

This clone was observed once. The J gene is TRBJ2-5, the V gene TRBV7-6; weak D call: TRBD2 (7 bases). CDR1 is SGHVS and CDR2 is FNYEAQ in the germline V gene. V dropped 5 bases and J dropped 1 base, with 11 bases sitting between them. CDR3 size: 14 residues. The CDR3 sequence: CASSPGGPQETQYF. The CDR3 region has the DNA TGTGCCAGCAGCCCGGGGGGCCCCCAAGAGACCCAGTACTTC.

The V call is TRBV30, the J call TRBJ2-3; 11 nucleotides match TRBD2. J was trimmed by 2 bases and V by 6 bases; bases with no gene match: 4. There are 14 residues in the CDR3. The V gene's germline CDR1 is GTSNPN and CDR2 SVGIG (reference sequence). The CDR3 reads CACFSGRATDTQYF. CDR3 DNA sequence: TGTGCCTGTTTTAGCGGGAGGGCCACAGATACGCAGTATTTT.

The chain's CDR3 is CASSQGASRTDTQYF. The CDR3 DNA is TGCGCCAGCAGCCAAGGAGCGTCTCGCACAGATACGCAGTATTTT. The chain recombines TRBV4-3 with TRBJ2-3; no clear D gene. Germline V gene sequence: CDR1 LGHNA, CDR2 YSLEER. The V and J ends lost 1 base and 1 base respectively, with 9 bases between them. The CDR3 is 15 amino acids.

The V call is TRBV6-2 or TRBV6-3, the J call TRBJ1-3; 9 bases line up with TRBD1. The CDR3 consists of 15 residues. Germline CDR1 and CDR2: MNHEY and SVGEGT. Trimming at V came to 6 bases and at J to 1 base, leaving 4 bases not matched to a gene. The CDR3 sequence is CASSRDRGSGNTIYF. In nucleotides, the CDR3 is TGTGCCAGCAGCCGCGACAGGGGGTCTGGAAACACCATATATTTT.

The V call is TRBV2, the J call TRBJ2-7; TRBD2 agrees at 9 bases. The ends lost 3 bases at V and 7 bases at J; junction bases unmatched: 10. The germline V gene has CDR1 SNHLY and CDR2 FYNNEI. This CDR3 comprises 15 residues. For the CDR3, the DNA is TGTGCCAGCAGTGATCAGGGACTAGCTGGAAGGGAGCAGTACTTC. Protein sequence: CASSDQGLAGREQYF. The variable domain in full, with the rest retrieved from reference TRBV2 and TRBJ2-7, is EPEVTQTPSHQVTQMGQEVILRCVPISNHLYFYWYRQILGQKVEFLVSFYNNEISEKSEIFDDQFSVERPDGSNFTLKIRSTKLEDSAMYFCASSDQGLAGREQYFGPGTRLTVT.

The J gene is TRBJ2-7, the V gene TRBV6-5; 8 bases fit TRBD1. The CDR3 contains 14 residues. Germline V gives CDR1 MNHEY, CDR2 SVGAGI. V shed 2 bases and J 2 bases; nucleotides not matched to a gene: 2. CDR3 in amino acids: CASSYAGGAYEQYF. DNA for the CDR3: TGTGCCAGCAGTTACGCAGGGGGCGCCTACGAGCAGTACTTC.

The CDR3 region is CATSDLGASTDTQYF. CDR3 DNA sequence: TGTGCCACCAGTGATTTAGGGGCAAGCACAGATACGCAGTATTTT. V usage is TRBV24-1 and J usage is TRBJ2-3, with a weak D call TRBD1 (5 bases). This CDR3 has 15 residues. Per germline, CDR1 KGHDR and CDR2 SFDVKD. V was trimmed by 1 base and J by 0 bases, leaving 7 bases between them.

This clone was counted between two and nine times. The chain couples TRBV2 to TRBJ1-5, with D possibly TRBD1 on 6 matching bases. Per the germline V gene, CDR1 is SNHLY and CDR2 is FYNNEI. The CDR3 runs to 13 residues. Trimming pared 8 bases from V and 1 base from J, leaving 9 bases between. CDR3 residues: CASGGQSNQPQHF. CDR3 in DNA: TGTGCCAGCGGAGGACAGAGCAATCAGCCCCAGCATTTT.

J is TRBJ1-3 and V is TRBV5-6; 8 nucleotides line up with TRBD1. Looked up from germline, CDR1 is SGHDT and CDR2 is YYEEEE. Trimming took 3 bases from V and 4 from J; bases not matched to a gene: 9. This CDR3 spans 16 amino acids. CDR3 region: CASSSMDRAAGNTIYF. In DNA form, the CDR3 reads TGTGCCAGCAGCTCAATGGACAGGGCAGCCGGAAACACCATATATTTT.

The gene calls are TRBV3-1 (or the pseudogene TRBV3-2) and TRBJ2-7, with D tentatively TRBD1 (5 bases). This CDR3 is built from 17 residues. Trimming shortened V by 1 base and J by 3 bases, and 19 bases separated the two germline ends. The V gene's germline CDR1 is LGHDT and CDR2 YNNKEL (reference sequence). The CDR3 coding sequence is TGTGCCAGCAGCCAAGTTTGGGGTGGGCAGGGTTTCTACGAGCAGTACTTC. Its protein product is CASSQVWGGQGFYEQYF.

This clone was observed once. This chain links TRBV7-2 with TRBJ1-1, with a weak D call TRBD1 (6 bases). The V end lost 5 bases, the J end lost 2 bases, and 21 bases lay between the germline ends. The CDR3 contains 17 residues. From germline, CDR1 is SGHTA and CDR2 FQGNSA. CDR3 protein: CASSPTGAPSRNTEAFF. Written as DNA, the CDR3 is TGTGCCAGCAGCCCGACAGGAGCTCCCTCACGAAACACTGAAGCTTTCTTT. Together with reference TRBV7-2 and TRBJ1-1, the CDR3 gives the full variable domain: GAGVSQSPSNKVTEKGKDVELRCDPISGHTALYWYRQSLGQGLEFLIYFQGNSAPDKSGLPSDRFSAERTGGSVSTLTIQRTQQEDSAVYLCASSPTGAPSRNTEAFFGQGTRLTVV.

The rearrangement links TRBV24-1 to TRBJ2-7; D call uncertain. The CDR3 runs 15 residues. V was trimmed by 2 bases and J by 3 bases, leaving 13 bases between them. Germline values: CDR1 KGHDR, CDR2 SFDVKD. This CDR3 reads CATSDSAVGGYEQYF. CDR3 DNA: TGTGCCACCAGTGATTCCGCCGTTGGCGGCTACGAGCAGTACTTC.

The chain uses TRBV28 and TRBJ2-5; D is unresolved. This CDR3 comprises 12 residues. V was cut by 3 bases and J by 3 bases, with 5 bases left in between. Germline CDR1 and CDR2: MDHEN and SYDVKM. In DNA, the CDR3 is TGTGCCAGCAGTTTCAGTGAAGAGACCCAGTACTTC. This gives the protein CASSFSEETQYF.

The DNA for the CDR3 is TGTGCCAGCAGCCAAGGGTCCGGGACAGGGGGCACTGAAGCTTTCTTT. Protein product: CASSQGSGTGGTEAFF. The gene calls are TRBV3-1 (or the pseudogene TRBV3-2) and TRBJ1-1, with TRBD1 matching over 11 bases. Germline assignment: CDR1 LGHDT and CDR2 YNNKEL (reference sequence). The CDR3 consists of 16 residues. V trimming: 1 base; J trimming: 4 bases; junction bases outside the gene matches: 5.

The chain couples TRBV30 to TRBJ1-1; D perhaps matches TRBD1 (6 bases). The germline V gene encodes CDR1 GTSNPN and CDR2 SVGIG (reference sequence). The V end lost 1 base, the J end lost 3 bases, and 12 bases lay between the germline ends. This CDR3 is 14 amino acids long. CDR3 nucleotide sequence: TGTGCCTGGAGTGACCTAGGGGGACACACTGAAGCTTTCTTT. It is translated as CAWSDLGGHTEAFF.

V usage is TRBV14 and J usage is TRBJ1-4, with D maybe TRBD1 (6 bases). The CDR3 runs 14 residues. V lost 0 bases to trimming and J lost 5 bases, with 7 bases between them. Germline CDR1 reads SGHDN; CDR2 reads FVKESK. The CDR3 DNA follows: TGTGCCAGCAGCCAAGACAGGGGAAATGAAAAACTGTTTTTT. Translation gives CASSQDRGNEKLFF.

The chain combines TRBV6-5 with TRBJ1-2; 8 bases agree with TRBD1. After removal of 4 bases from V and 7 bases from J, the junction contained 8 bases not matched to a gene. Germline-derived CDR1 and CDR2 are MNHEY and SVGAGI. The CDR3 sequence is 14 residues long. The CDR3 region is CASSSDRGLSGYTF. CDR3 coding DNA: TGTGCCAGCAGTTCCGACAGGGGATTAAGTGGCTACACCTTC.